A single sample gave rise to the 10 T cell receptor beta chains below, sequenced in a study of blood T cell repertoires in COVID-19. Using immunoSEQ multiplex PCR, the repertoire was profiled, and TCRdb retains in-frame clones only, with some absent. The repertoire consists of approximately 100,000 clones, with about 80% occurring once and the leading ten covering over 20%. Sample: peripheral blood. The receptors come from a man in his 60s with acute or convalescent COVID-19.

In this sample, this clone turned up once. This sequence joins TRBV28 and TRBJ2-7, with 11 bases identical to TRBD2. V trimming: 4 bases; J trimming: 4 bases; junction bases outside the gene matches: 6. CDR1 and CDR2 from the germline V gene are MDHEN and SYDVKM. This CDR3 contains 15 residues. CDR3 DNA sequence: TGTGCCAGCAGTTCTCTAGCGGGAGGCCTTTACGAGCAGTACGTC. Amino acids: CASSSLAGGLYEQYV.

The chain combines TRBV28 with TRBJ1-1; 7 nucleotides align to TRBD1. This CDR3 is built from 15 residues. Trimming removed 5 bases from V and 0 bases from J; junction bases left unmatched: 6. Germline CDR1 reads MDHEN; CDR2 reads SYDVKM. The CDR3 reads CASSLQGIMNTEAFF. CDR3 sequence (DNA): TGTGCCAGCAGTCTACAGGGGATTATGAACACTGAAGCTTTCTTT.

This chain connects TRBV11-2 to TRBJ2-4, with 7 bases aligning to TRBD2. With V trimmed by 6 bases and J by 8 bases, 16 bases remained unmatched. CDR1 is SGHAT and CDR2 is FQNNGV in the germline V gene. The CDR3 consists of 16 residues. The CDR3 DNA follows: TGTGCCAGCAGTCCTTTCCCGACTAGCTTTGCAGACATTCAGTACTTC. Protein product: CASSPFPTSFADIQYF. Filled out from reference TRBV11-2 and TRBJ2-4, the complete variable domain reads EAGVAQSPRYKIIEKRQSVAFWCNPISGHATLYWYQQILGQGPKLLIQFQNNGVVDDSQLPKDRFSAERLKGVDSTLKIQPAKLEDSAVYLCASSPFPTSFADIQYFGAGTRLSVL.

The chain links TRBV5-4 to TRBJ1-4; D uncertain. Germline CDR1 is SGHNT and CDR2 is YYREEE (reference sequence). This CDR3 has 13 amino acids. The V gene lost 2 bases and the J gene lost 5 bases, with 7 bases spanning the gap. In nucleotides, the CDR3 is TGTGCCAGCAGCTTAAAATCGAATGAAAAACTGTTTTTT. Residues: CASSLKSNEKLFF.

This clone was seen a few times. The chain links TRBV7-9 to TRBJ1-6, with D possibly matching TRBD1 (5 bases). V lost 8 bases and J lost 10, with 15 bases in between. This CDR3 is 13 amino acids long. Germline V gives CDR1 SEHNR, CDR2 FQNEAQ (reference sequence). CDR3 DNA: TGTGCCAGCCAGGCAGGGAATGGATCACCCCTCCACTTT. This translates into CASQAGNGSPLHF.

The chain couples TRBV5-4 to TRBJ2-2; D call uncertain. In germline, CDR1 is SGHNT, CDR2 YYREEE (reference sequence). V dropped 4 bases and J dropped 4 bases, with 11 bases sitting between them. The length of the CDR3 is 14 residues. The CDR3 loop is CASSPQVGTGELFF. The CDR3 coding sequence is TGTGCCAGCAGCCCCCAGGTCGGCACCGGGGAGCTGTTTTTT.

The chain is built from TRBV29-1 and TRBJ2-5; 10 bases align to TRBD1. This CDR3 comprises 15 residues. Germline V CDR1 and CDR2: SQVTM, ANQGSEA. The V and J ends lost 4 bases and 4 bases, in that order; junction bases with no gene match: 9. The CDR3 loop is CSVVRTGGLLETQYF. The CDR3 region has the DNA TGCAGCGTTGTAAGGACAGGGGGACTCTTAGAGACCCAGTACTTC. The full variable domain, in which reference TRBV29-1 and TRBJ2-5 provide the parts outside the CDR3, is SAVISQKPSRDICQRGTSLTIQCQVDSQVTMMFWYRQQPGQSLTLIATANQGSEATYESGFVIDKFPISRPNLTFSTLTVSNMSPEDSSIYLCSVVRTGGLLETQYFGPGTRLLVL.

CDR3 loop: CASNLGSEKLFF. For the CDR3, the DNA is TGTGCCAGCAACCTAGGGAGTGAAAAACTGTTTTTT. V gene TRBV6-6 combines with J gene TRBJ1-4; D unresolved. Trimming pared 7 bases from V and 7 bases from J, leaving 10 bases between. Germline CDR1 reads MNHNY; CDR2 reads SVGAGI (reference sequence). CDR3 size: 12 residues.

V is TRBV6-2 or TRBV6-3 and J is TRBJ2-7; 8 positions agree with TRBD1. J gave up 3 bases and V 6 bases, and 10 bases lay outside the gene matches. CDR1 MNHEY and CDR2 SVGEGT come from the germline V gene. The CDR3 spans 15 residues. CDR3 region: CASSADRVVLYEQYV. Written as DNA, the CDR3 is TGTGCCAGCAGCGCGGACAGGGTGGTCCTCTACGAGCAGTACGTC.

The V and J genes are TRBV9 and TRBJ1-5; a possible D gene is TRBD1 (6 bases). Germline V gives CDR1 SGDLS, CDR2 YYNGEE. Trimming took off 2 bases at V and 7 bases at J, with 10 bases between the two ends. The CDR3 spans 13 residues. CDR3 loop: CASSVGAQQPQHF. CDR3 DNA sequence: TGTGCCAGCAGCGTGGGGGCGCAACAGCCCCAGCATTTT.